This T cell receptor beta chain stems from a study of beta chain features in type 1 diabetes. Germline CDR1 is MDHEN and CDR2 is SYDVKM. The CDR3 sequence is 12 residues long. With V trimmed by 8 bases and J by 5 bases, 3 bases remained unmatched. The entirety of the isolated RNA underwent reverse transcription, so expressed TCRB transcripts were sequenced. Libraries were prepared by immunoSEQ multiplex PCR; TCRdb keeps only in-frame clonotypes and omits some of them. The data hold 250,000 to 300,000 clones, with around 7.3% observed a single time. The chain has TRBV28 and TRBJ1-5, with TRBD1 identical over 7 bases. The sequencing sample was made of central memory CD4+ T cells from blood. This sequence originates from a woman between 18 and 30 years old in good health. The CDR3 DNA sequence: TGTGCCAGCCGACAGGGAGATCAGCCCCAGCATTTT. Translation: CASRQGDQPQHF.